Detailed here is one T cell receptor beta chain. The CDR3 is made up of 13 amino acids. CDR1 and CDR2 from the germline V gene are ENHRY and SYGVKD. Trimming left V 6 bases short and J 6 bases short, with 14 bases between. This entry belongs to a study of blood T cell repertoires in COVID-19. Study-wide background: Acute-phase and convalescent COVID-19 samples originated in the United States, Italy and Spain. The cDNA or gDNA used as material had been derived from T cells, B-cell-depleted T cells, or PBMCs.

Clones were sequenced by immunoSEQ multiplex PCR, and TCRdb holds only the in-frame ones, with some missing. This sample has roughly 300,000 clones, with roughly 90% found just once. The sample taken for sequencing was peripheral blood. The receptor was derived from a woman in her twenties or thirties with COVID-19, enrolled during active disease. The J gene is TRBJ1-1, the V gene TRBV10-3; perhaps TRBD1 as D (5 bases). In DNA, the CDR3 is TGTGCCATCAGCGCAGGGTTGGGGTCTGAAGCTTTCTTT. Its translation is CAISAGLGSEAFF.